This T cell receptor (beta chain) came from a study of response to subunit inactivated influenza vaccine. TCRdb called the RT-PCR reads again in MiXCR, with one record for every CDR3 protein. The table shows hundreds of thousands of distinct CDR3 sequences, with around 11% occurring only once. The CDR3 totals 15 residues. V was clipped by 0 bases and J by 3 bases, with 12 bases between them. Germline CDR1 is MNHEY and CDR2 is SVGEGT. These sequences were also reported in another study, on T cells expressing NK-cell markers. From that second work: 5'RACE template switching built TCR beta cDNA with unique molecular identifiers. Sorted T-cell subsets CD3+CD56+NKG2C+, CD3+CD56+NKG2C- and CD3+CD56-NKG2C+ were TCR beta-sequenced. Of CD8+ T cells, about 1.0-8% belonged to dominant NKG2C+ clonotypes in roughly six donors. One observes that, in several donors, these clonotypes were also the leading ones within the CD3+CD56-NKG2C+ fraction.

Material: PBMCs from blood, obtained on the day of vaccination. The TCR was taken from a man aged 45 to 65 who received an inactivated influenza vaccine. The chain is built from TRBV6-2 or TRBV6-3 and TRBJ2-7; D not resolved. The CDR3 is CASSYSISSVYEQYF. The CDR3 coding sequence is TGTGCCAGCAGTTACTCGATATCGAGTGTCTACGAGCAGTACTTC.